This T cell receptor (beta chain) derives from a study of T-cell reconstitution after alpha-beta-depleted transplantation in children. Trimming shortened V by 0 bases and J by 0 bases, and 25 bases separated the two germline ends. The CDR3 totals 20 residues. Per germline, CDR1 DFQATT and CDR2 SNEGSKA (reference sequence). The table lists this clonotype with many counts. Preparation of the TCRbeta library was carried out with unique molecular identifiers. TCRdb redid the calling of the PCR reads with MiXCR, one entry per CDR3 protein. Of about 600,000 distinct CDR3 sequences listed, about 11% are singletons.

The chain has TRBV20-1 and TRBJ2-3; a possible D gene is TRBD2 (6 bases). The source material was PBMCs from the stem cell graft donor, sampled from the stem cell graft. This receptor was identified in a human donor who donated a stem cell graft to a child with acute myeloid leukemia. The CDR3 here is CSARDLIAWRAFTSTDTQYF. The CDR3 DNA reads as TGCAGTGCTAGAGATCTAATCGCGTGGAGGGCTTTTACTAGCACAGATACGCAGTATTTT.